These T cell receptor beta chains were read from a single sample in a study of T cell responses to AZD1222 COVID-19 vaccine. Sequencing used immunoSEQ multiplex PCR; TCRdb keeps in-frame clones, though not all of them. The sample yields fewer than 100,000 clones, about 88% seen once. Sequenced here: peripheral blood, sampled on day 0 of AZD1222 vaccination. These receptors all come from an adult in good health. CDR3s include the opening cysteine and the closing phenylalanine or tryptophan. A D gene is named only where the DNA matches it firmly. Clone size appears in some rows only: once, few, many, or a class for an expanded clone.

CDR3	DNA	J	size	V	D
CASRTGSSGANVLTF	TGTGCCAGTAGGACAGGTAGCTCTGGGGCCAACGTCCTGACTTTC	TRBJ2-6	.	TRBV19	.
CASSFPGNRGRVGEQYF	TGTGCCAGCAGCTTCCCCGGGAACAGGGGACGGGTCGGCGAGCAGTACTTC	TRBJ2-7	.	TRBV5-6	TRBD1
CASGGQGRYGYTF	TGTGCCAGCGGGGGACAGGGGCGCTATGGCTACACCTTC	TRBJ1-2	.	TRBV14	TRBD1
CAIRDRPAYEQYF	TGTGCCATCCGGGACAGACCAGCCTACGAGCAGTACTTC	TRBJ2-7	.	TRBV10-3	TRBD1
CATSGRTSGGLRNEQFF	TGTGCCACCTCGGGGCGAACTAGCGGGGGATTGCGGAATGAGCAGTTCTTC	TRBJ2-1	.	TRBV3-1/TRBV3-2	TRBD2
CASSSGGQGAFWETQYF	TGTGCCAGTAGTTCCGGGGGACAGGGGGCTTTTTGGGAGACCCAGTACTTC	TRBJ2-5	.	TRBV19	TRBD1
CASSRGPEDGAFF	TGTGCCAGCAGCCGTGGGCCCGAAGATGGAGCTTTCTTT	TRBJ1-1	few	TRBV5-4	.
CASSTGQGETEAFF	TGTGCCAGCAGCACAGGACAGGGGGAAACTGAAGCTTTCTTT	TRBJ1-1	once	TRBV7-3	TRBD1
CASTGDGIKGYTF	TGTGCCAGCACCGGGGACGGGATAAAAGGCTACACCTTC	TRBJ1-2	.	TRBV12-3/TRBV12-4	.
CATSREIGRGLTGELFF	TGTGCCACCAGCAGAGAGATCGGCAGGGGGCTGACCGGGGAGCTGTTTTTT	TRBJ2-2	once	TRBV15	TRBD1
CASSSWTVSYGYTF	TGTGCCAGCAGCTCATGGACGGTTTCCTATGGCTACACCTTC	TRBJ1-2	.	TRBV7-2	.
CASSFTTRTEAFF	TGTGCTAGCAGCTTCACGACCAGGACTGAAGCTTTCTTT	TRBJ1-1	.	TRBV7-7	.
CASSSTGVNTIYF	TGTGCCAGCAGTTCGACAGGGGTAAACACCATATATTTT	TRBJ1-3	.	TRBV28	TRBD1
CASSPNTRTEAFF	TGTGCCAGCAGCCCAAACACACGCACTGAAGCTTTCTTT	TRBJ1-1	.	TRBV7-8	.
CASSEARDRPNTEAFF	TGTGCCAGCAGTGAAGCCCGAGACAGGCCGAACACTGAAGCTTTCTTT	TRBJ1-1	.	TRBV6-1	.
CSVSFSVAGPNSYEQYF	TGCAGCGTTAGTTTTTCGGTCGCAGGGCCTAATTCCTACGAGCAGTACTTC	TRBJ2-7	.	TRBV29-1	.
CSVDWRGDNEQFF	TGCAGCGTTGATTGGCGGGGGGACAATGAGCAGTTCTTC	TRBJ2-1	.	TRBV29-1	TRBD2
CASSPGWGSYEQYF	TGCGCCAGCAGCCCTGGCTGGGGGTCCTACGAGCAGTACTTC	TRBJ2-7	.	TRBV4-3	.
CASTPGSAGTYGYTF	TGTGCCAGTACTCCAGGGTCAGCAGGCACCTATGGCTACACCTTC	TRBJ1-2	.	TRBV19	.
CAARYPASGNTEAFF	TGCGCCGCGAGGTACCCGGCGTCGGGGAACACTGAAGCTTTCTTT	TRBJ1-1	.	TRBV5-1	.
CASSLQSSPAFF	TGTGCCAGCAGCTTGCAGTCCTCCCCAGCTTTCTTT	TRBJ1-1	.	TRBV5-6	.
CASSPISGGDTGELFF	TGTGCCAGCAGCCCGATTAGCGGGGGTGACACCGGGGAGCTGTTTTTT	TRBJ2-2	.	TRBV2	TRBD2
CASTFPGRGPQHF	TGTGCCAGCACCTTTCCCGGGAGGGGGCCCCAGCATTTT	TRBJ1-5	.	TRBV12-3/TRBV12-4	.
CASRLARNTGELFF	TGTGCCAGCAGATTAGCCAGGAACACCGGGGAGCTGTTTTTT	TRBJ2-2	once	TRBV28	.
CASSLGVIYGYTF	TGTGCCAGCAGCCTAGGGGTTATCTATGGCTACACCTTC	TRBJ1-2	.	TRBV5-6	.